The 25 T cell receptor beta chains in this list originate from one sample, sequenced in a study of OX40 agonist ivuxolimab in advanced cancers. Clones were sequenced by immunoSEQ multiplex PCR, and TCRdb holds only the in-frame ones, with some missing. The sample holds 87,000 or so clones; 80% to 90% are singletons and the top ten take 1.5% to 2%. The material was CD4+ or CD8+ T cells sorted from blood, obtained in a trial of the OX40 agonist ivuxolimab. These receptors came from an adult with an advanced solid tumor such as melanoma, head and neck, liver or kidney cancer.

The chain has TRBV19 and TRBJ2-5, with D unresolved. CDR3 length: 13 amino acids. Trimming left V 3 bases short and J 4 bases short, with 9 bases between. The germline CDR1 and CDR2 sequences are LNHDA and SQIVND (reference sequence). The CDR3 reads CASSITNSETQYF. DNA for the CDR3: TGTGCCAGTAGTATTACCAATTCAGAGACCCAGTACTTC. Combining the CDR3 with reference TRBV19 and TRBJ2-5 gives the whole variable domain DGGITQSPKYLFRKEGQNVTLSCEQNLNHDAMYWYRQDPGQGLRLIYYSQIVNDFQKGDIAEGYSVSREKKESFPLTVTSAQKNPTAFYLCASSITNSETQYFGPGTRLLVL.

This clone has just a few counts. The rearrangement uses TRBV30 and TRBJ1-1; tentatively, D is TRBD1 (5 bases). This CDR3 is 14 amino acids long. Germline V gene lookup returns CDR1 GTSNPN and CDR2 SVGIG (reference sequence). V was trimmed by 4 bases and J by 0 bases, leaving 12 bases between them. The CDR3 nucleotides read TGTGCCTGGAATCGGCAGGGCCTGAACACTGAAGCTTTCTTT. This translates into CAWNRQGLNTEAFF.

This clone appeared a single time. An end of the junction does not agree with germline; a read error may underlie this. The V call is TRBV7-7, the J call TRBJ2-2; D uncertain. The CDR3 contains 15 residues. Germline values: CDR1 SSHAT, CDR2 FNYEAQ (reference sequence). The CDR3 loop reads CASSLVTQPPGELFF. CDR3 nucleotide sequence: TGTGCTAGCAGCTTAGTGACCCAGCCCCCCGGGGAGCTGTTTTTT.

This chain joins TRBV4-1 and TRBJ1-3; 8 nucleotides line up with TRBD1. Germline V gives CDR1 MGHRA, CDR2 YSYEKL. The CDR3 runs 18 residues. J was trimmed by 0 bases and V by 2 bases; bases with no gene match: 9. In nucleotides, the CDR3 is TGCGCCAGCAGCCAACAGCCGGGACAGGCGAGCTCTGGAAACACCATATATTTT. It codes for CASSQQPGQASSGNTIYF.

The chain uses TRBV18 and TRBJ2-5, with no clear D. The CDR3 length is 14 residues. V shed 2 bases and J shed 4 bases, with 11 bases lying between them. Germline V lookup: CDR1 KGHSH, CDR2 LQKENI. CDR3 DNA sequence: TGTGCCAGCTCACCAGAGGCGACGGGAGAGACCCAGTACTTC. Translation gives CASSPEATGETQYF.

This clone was recorded a few times. V and J are TRBV30 and TRBJ1-2; D gene unclear. Germline values: CDR1 GTSNPN, CDR2 SVGIG (reference sequence). V was shortened by 4 bases and J by 2 bases, with 11 bases between the two germline ends. This CDR3 comprises 13 residues. The CDR3 DNA sequence: TGTGCCTGGACTAGCTCCTTGAACTATGGCTACACCTTC. Amino acids: CAWTSSLNYGYTF.

The gene calls are TRBV20-1 and TRBJ1-2; D call uncertain. This CDR3 spans 11 amino acids. The germline CDR1 and CDR2 sequences are DFQATT and SNEGSKA (reference sequence). V was cut by 4 bases and J by 3 bases, with 6 bases left in between. The CDR3 coding sequence is TGCAGTGCTACCCTGGACTATGGCTACACCTTC. Its protein is CSATLDYGYTF.

In DNA, the CDR3 is TGTGCCAGCAAGGGCGGCGGGCCTAACTACGAGCAGTACTTC. It translates to CASKGGGPNYEQYF. This chain uses TRBV6-1 with TRBJ2-7, with D perhaps TRBD2 (5 bases). This CDR3 contains 14 residues. Germline assignment: CDR1 MNHNS and CDR2 SASEGT. Between the trimmed V and J ends, which lost 7 bases and 3 bases, there was a span of 16 bases.

The V and J genes are TRBV12-5 and TRBJ2-3; no firm D call. Germline-derived CDR1 and CDR2 are LGHNT and FRNRAP. Trimming took 5 bases from V and 1 from J, leaving 10 bases between them. This CDR3 is built from 14 residues. This chain's CDR3 is CASGPGVGTDTQYF. The CDR3 DNA reads as TGTGCTAGTGGTCCCGGTGTGGGCACAGATACGCAGTATTTT.

This clone showed up just once. The rearrangement links TRBV29-1 to TRBJ2-1, with TRBD2 matching over 13 bases. J was trimmed by 9 bases and V by 7 bases; bases with no gene match: 6. Looked up from germline, CDR1 is SQVTM and CDR2 is ANQGSEA. CDR3 length: 13 amino acids. The CDR3, as DNA: TGCAGCGGATGGACTAGCGGGAGTGGTGAGCAGTTCTTC. Translation: CSGWTSGSGEQFF.

The chain has TRBV18 and TRBJ2-1; 11 nucleotides agree with TRBD2. CDR3 length equals 17 residues. The junction had 5 bases not matched to a gene; V was cut back by 1 base and J by 3 bases. Germline CDR1 and CDR2: KGHSH and LQKENI. This CDR3 is CASSPRLAGSDYNEQFF. In nucleotides, the CDR3 is TGTGCCAGCTCACCACGACTAGCGGGATCGGACTACAATGAGCAGTTCTTC.

This sequence joins TRBV7-2 and TRBJ2-1, with D uncertain. V lost 7 bases and J lost 0, with 10 bases in between. Germline values: CDR1 SGHTA, CDR2 FQGNSA. This CDR3 has 14 amino acids. In nucleotides, the CDR3 is TGTGCCAGCAAGGGCCCACTCTCCTACAATGAGCAGTTCTTC. Translated: CASKGPLSYNEQFF. The full variable domain, with the rest looked up from reference TRBV7-2 and TRBJ2-1, is GAGVSQSPSNKVTEKGKDVELRCDPISGHTALYWYRQSLGQGLEFLIYFQGNSAPDKSGLPSDRFSAERTGGSVSTLTIQRTQQEDSAVYLCASKGPLSYNEQFFGPGTRLTVL.

The rearrangement links TRBV4-2 to TRBJ2-1; weak D call: TRBD2 (6 bases). The CDR3 has 16 residues. V was pared by 0 bases and J by 8 bases, with 17 bases between. CDR1 and CDR2 (germline): LGHNA, YNFKEQ. The CDR3 region is CASSQESTSYFDEQFF. The CDR3 DNA reads TGTGCCAGCAGCCAAGAAAGCACTAGCTATTTCGATGAGCAGTTCTTC.

V gene TRBV2 combines with J gene TRBJ1-2, with 7 bases identical to TRBD1. In germline, CDR1 is SNHLY, CDR2 FYNNEI. The CDR3 contains 13 residues. The trim removed 5 bases at V and 7 bases at J, leaving 7 bases unmatched. The CDR3 nucleotides read TGTGCCAGCAGTACTGGGACAGACTCTGGCTACACCTTC. Translating gives CASSTGTDSGYTF.

The chain links TRBV4-3 to TRBJ1-2; D is unresolved. CDR3 length equals 15 residues. V shed 0 bases and J shed 0 bases, with 8 bases lying between them. Germline CDR1 LGHNA, CDR2 YSLEER. CDR3 DNA: TGCGCCAGCAGCCAAGAGCGGTTTTCTAACTATGGCTACACCTTC. This encodes CASSQERFSNYGYTF.

This chain links TRBV6-1 with TRBJ1-5; D is unclear. Trimming cost V 1 base and J 4 bases, with 17 bases left between them. Looked up from germline, CDR1 is MNHNS and CDR2 is SASEGT. This CDR3 is 17 amino acids long. The CDR3 protein is CASSEGSQKGTNQPQHF. The CDR3 DNA is TGTGCCAGCAGTGAAGGGTCTCAAAAGGGAACTAATCAGCCCCAGCATTTT.

This clone came up once. This sequence joins TRBV5-1 and TRBJ2-3; 10 bases match TRBD1. Trimming took 5 bases from V and 4 from J; bases not matched to a gene: 7. Germline values: CDR1 SGHRS, CDR2 YFSETQ. CDR3 length: 15 residues. For the CDR3, the DNA is TGCGCCAGCAGACCCGGGACAGGGGACGCAGATACGCAGTATTTT. It translates to CASRPGTGDADTQYF. The variable domain in full, with the rest retrieved from reference TRBV5-1 and TRBJ2-3, is KAGVTQTPRYLIKTRGQQVTLSCSPISGHRSVSWYQQTPGQGLQFLFEYFSETQRNKGNFPGRFSGRQFSNSRSEMNVSTLELGDSALYLCASRPGTGDADTQYFGPGTRLTVL.

The rearrangement uses TRBV5-8 and TRBJ1-3; no definite D call. This CDR3 has 14 amino acids. V lost 0 bases and J lost 3, with 7 bases in between. CDR1 SGHTS and CDR2 YDEGEE come from the germline V gene. The CDR3 sequence is CASSLVAHGNTIYF. CDR3 sequence (DNA): TGTGCCAGCAGCTTGGTTGCACATGGAAACACCATATATTTT. The whole variable domain, remainder taken from reference TRBV5-8 and TRBJ1-3, is EAGVTQSPTHLIKTRGQQATLRCSPISGHTSVYWYQQALGLGLQFLLWYDEGEERNRGNFPPRFSGRQFPNYSSELNVNALELEDSALYLCASSLVAHGNTIYFGEGSWLTVV.

This clone appeared a single time. The chain links TRBV6-5 to TRBJ1-5; D remains ambiguous. The V and J ends lost 2 bases and 0 bases respectively, with 8 bases between them. The CDR3 consists of 15 residues. Germline CDR1 MNHEY, CDR2 SVGAGI. The CDR3 DNA follows: TGTGCCAGCAGTTACACCCAGGATAGCAATCAGCCCCAGCATTTT. It encodes CASSYTQDSNQPQHF.

The rearrangement joins TRBV5-1 to TRBJ2-1; D perhaps matches TRBD2 (7 bases). Germline CDR1 reads SGHRS; CDR2 reads YFSETQ. CDR3 length: 14 residues. V shed 8 bases and J shed 9 bases, with 21 bases lying between them. The CDR3 DNA is TGCGCCAGTAGCGGGCTGGGGGGCGTCGGTGAGCAGTTCTTC. It specifies CASSGLGGVGEQFF.

The J gene is TRBJ1-5, the V gene TRBV6-5; 7 bases align to TRBD1. This CDR3 region has 15 residues. The V gene end was trimmed by 8 bases and the J gene end by 0 bases; junction bases not matched to a gene: 7. Germline lookup yields CDR1 MNHEY and CDR2 SVGAGI. CDR3 amino acids: CASATGAHSNQPQHF. The CDR3 DNA follows: TGTGCCAGCGCTACAGGGGCACATAGCAATCAGCCCCAGCATTTT.

V and J are TRBV6-1 and TRBJ2-1; 10 bases align to TRBD1. Germline V gene sequence: CDR1 MNHNS, CDR2 SASEGT. The CDR3 sequence is 14 residues long. V was pared by 6 bases and J by 7 bases, with 6 bases of the junction left unmatched. CDR3 in amino acids: CASRETGGANEQFF. Written as DNA, the CDR3 is TGTGCCAGCAGGGAGACAGGGGGCGCAAATGAGCAGTTCTTC.

The chain has TRBV10-3 and TRBJ2-3; D is perhaps TRBD2 (5 bases). The CDR3 is made up of 14 amino acids. The V and J ends lost 5 bases and 8 bases respectively, with 17 bases between them. Germline assignment: CDR1 ENHRY and CDR2 SYGVKD. CDR3 nucleotide sequence: TGTGCCATCAGTTCCCGTACCGCCGAGGGTACGCAGTATTTT. Translation gives CAISSRTAEGTQYF.

This clone is labeled medium-sized. The chain employs TRBV4-1 and TRBJ1-2; 7 bases line up with TRBD1. With 5 bases clipped from V and 4 bases from J, the junction kept 4 bases outside the gene matches. CDR3 length: 13 amino acids. Germline V gene lookup returns CDR1 MGHRA and CDR2 YSYEKL. The CDR3 sequence: CASSTGTAYGYTF. DNA of the CDR3: TGCGCCAGCAGCACCGGGACAGCCTATGGCTACACCTTC.

The chain joins TRBV5-1 to TRBJ2-3; tentatively, D is TRBD1 (5 bases). V was cut by 0 bases and J by 0 bases, with 14 bases left in between. Germline lookup yields CDR1 SGHRS and CDR2 YFSETQ. CDR3 size: 17 residues. The chain's CDR3 is CASSLASTGISTDTQYF. CDR3 bases: TGCGCCAGCAGCTTGGCCTCTACAGGTATAAGCACAGATACGCAGTATTTT.